These 17 T cell receptor beta chains came from one sample sequenced in a study of cytomegalovirus exposure and HLA in healthy donors. The PCR ran on 60 Vbeta and 13 Jbeta primers. Data came from immunoSEQ multiplex PCR; TCRdb stores just in-frame clones and leaves some out. The table includes roughly 130,000 clones, around 81% detected once. The specimen was PBMCs. These receptors were obtained from a young man in good health and CMV-seronegative.

The chain carries TRBV7-9 and TRBJ2-2; D possibly corresponds to TRBD2 (7 bases). The CDR3 has 15 amino acids. Germline lookup yields CDR1 SEHNR and CDR2 FQNEAQ (reference sequence). The ends were cut back, 0 bases at V and 6 bases at J, with 11 bases in the middle. This CDR3 reads CASSLAGGPAGELFF. The CDR3 DNA is TGTGCCAGCAGCTTAGCGGGGGGGCCCGCCGGGGAGCTGTTTTTT.

The J gene is TRBJ2-5, the V gene TRBV18; D is ambiguous. This CDR3 region has 13 residues. Germline loops: CDR1 KGHSH, CDR2 LQKENI. Trimming stripped 2 bases from V and 2 bases from J, with 6 bases between. Written as DNA, the CDR3 is TGTGCCAGCTCACCATCACAACAAGAGACCCAGTACTTC. Amino acid sequence: CASSPSQQETQYF.

This sequence joins TRBV7-6 and TRBJ2-7; D is ambiguous. Looked up from germline, CDR1 is SGHVS and CDR2 is FNYEAQ. The V gene lost 5 bases and the J gene lost 0 bases, with 8 bases spanning the gap. This CDR3 has 13 amino acids. The CDR3 DNA is TGTGCCAGCAGCCGAGGTGCCTCCTACGAGCAGTACTTC. Translating gives CASSRGASYEQYF.

This clone was counted a single time. The gene calls are TRBV21-1 and TRBJ2-1; the table's D call, TRBD1, has no DNA check behind it. TRBV21-1 is a pseudogene. The CDR3 consists of 16 residues. As DNA, the CDR3 is TGTGCCAGCAGCGAGGACAGACTGATCTCCTACAATGAGCAGTTCTTC. Its protein is CASSEDRLISYNEQFF.

The chain is built from TRBV28 and TRBJ1-2; TRBD1 might be the D (5 bases). Trimming cost V 5 bases and J 3 bases, with 13 bases left between them. Looked up from germline, CDR1 is MDHEN and CDR2 is SYDVKM. CDR3 length: 14 amino acids. In nucleotides, the CDR3 is TGTGCCAGCAGTGCACCAGGACATTACTATGGCTACACCTTC. Amino acids: CASSAPGHYYGYTF.

Here the CDR3 reads CASSPSGTTFYNEQFF. The CDR3 DNA sequence: TGTGCCAGCAGCCCTAGCGGTACGACGTTCTACAATGAGCAGTTCTTC. The genes are TRBV11-3 and TRBJ2-1; 7 bases fit TRBD2. The CDR3 is made up of 16 amino acids. Germline CDR1 reads SGHNT; CDR2 reads YENEEA. Trimming at V came to 5 bases and at J to 3 bases, leaving 10 bases not matched to a gene. Combining the CDR3 with reference TRBV11-3 and TRBJ2-1 gives the whole variable domain EAGVVQSPRYKIIEKKQPVAFWCNPISGHNTLYWYLQNLGQGPELLIRYENEEAVDDSQLPKDRFSAERLKGVDSTLKIQPAELGDSAVYLCASSPSGTTFYNEQFFGPGTRLTVL.

The genes are TRBV6-5 and TRBJ1-1; no definite D call. This CDR3 comprises 13 residues. CDR1 is MNHEY and CDR2 is SVGAGI in the germline V gene. V lost 2 bases and J 6 bases, leaving 10 bases between the germline ends. The CDR3 here is CASSYPGNPEAFF. CDR3 nucleotide sequence: TGTGCCAGCAGTTACCCCGGTAATCCTGAAGCTTTCTTT.

The chain uses TRBV5-1 and TRBJ2-7; D gene uncertain. The CDR3 has 12 residues. The germline CDR1 and CDR2 sequences are SGHRS and YFSETQ. The V end was cut by 4 bases, the J end by 1 base, with 6 bases between. The CDR3: CASSRVSYEQYF. CDR3 in DNA: TGCGCCAGCAGCCGAGTTTCCTACGAGCAGTACTTC.

In nucleotides, the CDR3 is TGCGCCAGCAGCCCCCCGGGGTTCGGGGGCACAGATACGCAGTATTTT. Amino acid sequence: CASSPPGFGGTDTQYF. The genes are TRBV4-3 and TRBJ2-3; weak D call: TRBD2 (5 bases). This CDR3 has 16 residues. Trimming left V 4 bases short and J 1 base short, with 15 bases between. Per the germline V gene, CDR1 is LGHNA and CDR2 is YSLEER.

The chain joins TRBV7-2 to TRBJ2-7; no firm D call. CDR3 length: 14 residues. The V end was cut by 5 bases, the J end by 5 bases, with 16 bases between. Germline V gene data show CDR1 as SGHTA and CDR2 as FQGNSA. The CDR3 sequence: CASSPQIASNEQYF. The DNA for the CDR3 is TGTGCCAGCAGCCCTCAAATAGCATCGAACGAGCAGTACTTC.

This chain links TRBV2 with TRBJ1-5; D uncertain. V gave up 7 bases and J gave up 2 bases, with 15 bases separating them. CDR1 and CDR2 (germline): SNHLY, FYNNEI. The CDR3 consists of 15 residues. The CDR3 DNA sequence: TGTGCCAGCAATAAGGATCTGGAGGGCAATCAGCCCCAGCATTTT. The encoded protein is CASNKDLEGNQPQHF.

The chain recombines TRBV7-9 with TRBJ2-7; 11 positions match TRBD1. The CDR3 has 16 amino acids. Trimming at V came to 5 bases and at J to 3 bases, leaving 9 bases not matched to a gene. Germline V gene data show CDR1 as SEHNR and CDR2 as FQNEAQ (reference sequence). The CDR3 loop is CASSGRRDRGFYEQYF. The CDR3 DNA is TGTGCCAGCAGCGGCCGTCGGGACAGGGGGTTCTACGAGCAGTACTTC.

This chain joins TRBV2 and TRBJ2-2; D is ambiguous. This CDR3 is built from 14 residues. Between the trimmed V and J ends, which lost 7 bases and 6 bases, there was a span of 15 bases. Germline lookup yields CDR1 SNHLY and CDR2 FYNNEI. The CDR3 DNA sequence: TGTGCCAGCAATAAGTTAGAAGTCGCCGGGGAGCTGTTTTTT. Translation gives CASNKLEVAGELFF.

V gene TRBV11-2 combines with J gene TRBJ1-1; TRBD1 might be the D (6 bases). The CDR3 has 17 residues. Trimming shortened V by 5 bases and J by 1 base, and 20 bases separated the two germline ends. CDR1 is SGHAT, CDR2 FQNNGV, per germline. CDR3: CASSLRGWGRGNTEAFF. In nucleotides, the CDR3 is TGTGCCAGCAGCCTCAGGGGATGGGGGAGAGGGAACACTGAAGCTTTCTTT.

This chain joins TRBV7-9 and TRBJ1-1; D might be TRBD1 (5 bases). The CDR3 runs to 14 residues. Per germline, CDR1 SEHNR and CDR2 FQNEAQ (reference sequence). V was shortened by 6 bases and J by 1 base, with 12 bases between the two germline ends. CDR3: CASRLGQGNTEAFF. The CDR3 coding sequence is TGTGCCAGCAGACTGGGGCAGGGGAACACTGAAGCTTTCTTT. Full variable domain (missing parts from reference TRBV7-9 and TRBJ1-1): DTGVSQNPRHKITKRGQNVTFRCDPISEHNRLYWYRQTLGQGPEFLTYFQNEAQLEKSRLLSDRFSAERPKGSFSTLEIQRTEQGDSAMYLCASRLGQGNTEAFFGQGTRLTVV.

This clone was counted a single time. This chain connects TRBV30 to TRBJ1-1; D may be TRBD1 (6 bases). CDR1 is GTSNPN and CDR2 is SVGIG in the germline V gene (reference sequence). The CDR3 contains 15 residues. V lost 4 bases and J lost 3, with 18 bases in between. The CDR3 sequence: CAWTDPRKGDTEAFF. CDR3 bases: TGTGCCTGGACTGACCCCAGGAAGGGGGACACTGAAGCTTTCTTT. Full variable domain (outside the CDR3, taken from reference TRBV30 and TRBJ1-1): SQTIHQWPATLVQPVGSPLSLECTVEGTSNPNLYWYRQAAGRGLQLLFYSVGIGQISSEVPQNLSASRPQDRQFILSSKKLLLSDSGFYLCAWTDPRKGDTEAFFGQGTRLTVV.

The V gene is TRBV7-6, the J gene TRBJ2-7; no clear D. Germline loops: CDR1 SGHVS, CDR2 FNYEAQ. The CDR3 is made up of 15 amino acids. The V and J ends lost 1 base and 6 bases respectively, with 16 bases between them. CDR3: CASSLVAVPTREQYF. CDR3 bases: TGTGCCAGCAGCTTAGTTGCGGTGCCCACCCGCGAGCAGTACTTC. Variable domain in full (rest from reference TRBV7-6 and TRBJ2-7): GAGVSQSPRYKVTKRGQDVALRCDPISGHVSLYWYRQALGQGPEFLTYFNYEAQQDKSGLPNDRFSAERPEGSISTLTIQRTEQRDSAMYRCASSLVAVPTREQYFGPGTRLTVT.